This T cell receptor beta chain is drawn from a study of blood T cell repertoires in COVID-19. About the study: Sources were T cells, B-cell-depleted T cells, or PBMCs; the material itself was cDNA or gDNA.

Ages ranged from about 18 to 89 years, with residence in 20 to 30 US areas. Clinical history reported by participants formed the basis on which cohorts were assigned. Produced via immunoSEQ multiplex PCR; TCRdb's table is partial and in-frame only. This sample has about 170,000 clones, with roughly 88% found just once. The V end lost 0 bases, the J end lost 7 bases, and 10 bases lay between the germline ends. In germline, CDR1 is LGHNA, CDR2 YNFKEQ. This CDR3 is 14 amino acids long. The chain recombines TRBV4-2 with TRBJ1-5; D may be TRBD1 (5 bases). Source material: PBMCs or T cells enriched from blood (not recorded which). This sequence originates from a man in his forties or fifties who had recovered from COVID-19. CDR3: CASSQDFRGQPQHF. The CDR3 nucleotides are TGTGCCAGCAGCCAAGATTTCCGGGGGCAGCCCCAGCATTTT.